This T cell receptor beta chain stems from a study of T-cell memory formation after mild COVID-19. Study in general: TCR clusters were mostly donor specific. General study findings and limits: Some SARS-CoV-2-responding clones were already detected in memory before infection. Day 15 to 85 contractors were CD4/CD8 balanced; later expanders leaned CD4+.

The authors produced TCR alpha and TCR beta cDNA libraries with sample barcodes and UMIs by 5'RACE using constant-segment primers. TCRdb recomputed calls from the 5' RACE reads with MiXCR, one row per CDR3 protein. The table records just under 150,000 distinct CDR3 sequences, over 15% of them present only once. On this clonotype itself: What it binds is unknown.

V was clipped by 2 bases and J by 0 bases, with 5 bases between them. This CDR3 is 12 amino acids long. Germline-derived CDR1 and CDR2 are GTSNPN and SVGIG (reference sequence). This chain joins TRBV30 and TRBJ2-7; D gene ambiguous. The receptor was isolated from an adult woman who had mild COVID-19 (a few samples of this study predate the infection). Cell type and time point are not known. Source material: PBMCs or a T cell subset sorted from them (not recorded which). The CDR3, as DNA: TGTGCCTGGAGTTCCCGCTCCTACGAGCAGTACTTC. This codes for CAWSSRSYEQYF.